The 23 T cell receptor beta chains in this list originate from one sample, sequenced in a study of early T cells in non-severe SARS-CoV-2 infection. TCRdb itself ran the 5' RACE reads through MiXCR, one entry per CDR3 protein. The profile shows fewer than 130,000 distinct CDR3 sequences, 10% to 15% of them singletons. Sequenced here: whole blood, sampled at baseline. These receptors came from an adult who was a healthcare worker with PCR-confirmed SARS-CoV-2 infection or an uninfected control (not recorded which).

This clonotype was detected ten times or more. The chain carries TRBV7-2 and TRBJ2-7; 8 bases line up with TRBD1. V shed 4 bases and J 6 bases; nucleotides not matched to a gene: 8. Germline V CDR1 and CDR2: SGHTA, FQGNSA. This CDR3 is built from 14 residues. CDR3 in amino acids: CASSSRTGKGEQYF. CDR3 DNA sequence: TGTGCCAGCAGCTCGCGGACAGGGAAAGGCGAGCAGTACTTC.

This clonotype was seen repeatedly, ten times or more. The chain is built from TRBV7-9 and TRBJ2-5; D is possibly TRBD1 (6 bases). Deletions cut 5 bases from V and 0 bases from J, with 16 bases between. The CDR3 contains 16 residues. The germline V gene encodes CDR1 SEHNR and CDR2 FQNEAQ (reference sequence). The CDR3, as DNA: TGTGCCAGCAGCCTTAAACCACAGGGCCACCAAGAGACCCAGTACTTC. Amino acids: CASSLKPQGHQETQYF.

The chain employs TRBV2 and TRBJ1-2; TRBD1 is a possible D gene (5 bases). CDR1 and CDR2 (germline): SNHLY, FYNNEI. The CDR3 contains 12 residues. V lost 4 bases and J 4 bases, leaving 7 bases between the germline ends. CDR3 amino acids: CASSGDSYGYTF. The CDR3 region has the DNA TGTGCCAGCAGTGGCGACAGCTATGGCTACACCTTC.

A few counts support this clonotype. J is TRBJ1-2 and V is TRBV12-5; D might be TRBD1 (6 bases). Germline CDR1 reads LGHNT; CDR2 reads FRNRAP. The CDR3 consists of 13 residues. The V end lost 3 bases, the J end lost 6 bases, and 11 bases lay between the germline ends. CDR3 sequence: CASGFWDNNGYTF. The CDR3 DNA reads TGTGCTAGTGGTTTTTGGGACAACAATGGCTACACCTTC.

This clonotype was counted between two and nine times. This chain uses TRBV18 with TRBJ1-2; weak D call: TRBD1 (5 bases). CDR1 is KGHSH, CDR2 LQKENI, per germline. The CDR3 loop spans 17 amino acids. The germline V and J ends were trimmed by 3 bases and 0 bases, with 17 bases remaining between them. This CDR3 is CASSPSPVTDPNYGYTF. The CDR3 DNA sequence: TGTGCCAGCTCACCCTCCCCGGTGACAGATCCTAACTATGGCTACACCTTC.

For the CDR3, the DNA is TGCAGTGCTAGCCCGACTAGCGCAGATACGCAGTATTTT. Its protein is CSASPTSADTQYF. The genes are TRBV20-1 and TRBJ2-3; 8 bases are a match to TRBD2. The trim removed 3 bases at V and 4 bases at J, leaving 3 bases unmatched. Germline CDR1 and CDR2: DFQATT and SNEGSKA (reference sequence). The CDR3 is made up of 13 amino acids.

There are a few counts of this clonotype. This chain links TRBV20-1 with TRBJ2-3; D ambiguous. This CDR3 contains 15 residues. Germline values: CDR1 DFQATT, CDR2 SNEGSKA (reference sequence). Here the CDR3 reads CSALPMESFTDTQYF. The CDR3 bases are TGCAGCGCACTTCCAATGGAATCCTTCACAGATACGCAGTATTTT.

This clonotype was detected a few times. The V gene is TRBV27, the J gene TRBJ2-1; no reliable D call. Trimming pared 5 bases from V and 9 bases from J, leaving 11 bases between. This CDR3 has 12 residues. CDR1 and CDR2 from the germline V gene are MNHEY and SMNVEV (reference sequence). CDR3 protein: CASSPHSLEQFF. The CDR3 DNA is TGTGCCAGCAGTCCCCACAGTCTTGAGCAGTTCTTC.

This clonotype has a count of ten or more. This chain links TRBV4-1 with TRBJ2-5, with D perhaps assigned TRBD1 or TRBD2 (5 bases each). CDR3 size: 17 residues. Germline V CDR1 and CDR2: MGHRA, YSYEKL. V shed 1 base and J shed 5 bases, with 20 bases lying between them. CDR3 nucleotide sequence: TGCGCCAGCAGCCAAGGCCTAGCAGGCTCCTCAGGGGAGACCCAGTACTTC. Translated: CASSQGLAGSSGETQYF.

This clonotype was counted only a few times. The germline gene is not matched at one end of the junction; a read error may be the cause. The chain combines TRBV19 with TRBJ2-3; TRBD1 aligns across 7 bases. Germline lookup yields CDR1 LNHDA and CDR2 SQIVND (reference sequence). The CDR3 consists of 12 residues. The CDR3, as DNA: TGTGCCAGTAGTGCCGGCGCGGACAGGAGGAATTTT. This gives the protein CASSAGADRRNF.

This clonotype was detected once. The V call is TRBV6-4, the J call TRBJ1-4, with TRBD1 as a possible D gene (5 bases). The V end lost 11 bases, the J end lost 8 bases, and 21 bases lay between the germline ends. This CDR3 contains 14 residues. The germline V gene has CDR1 MRHNA and CDR2 SNTAGT. CDR3 nucleotide sequence: TGTGCCGGTGAGCAGGGCGGAAGGAACGAAAAACTGTTTTTT. This translates into CAGEQGGRNEKLFF.

The CDR3 region is CSVAEALYEQYF. CDR3 DNA sequence: TGCAGCGTTGCCGAAGCCCTCTACGAGCAGTACTTC. The chain is built from TRBV29-1 and TRBJ2-7; no clear D. The CDR3 is 12 residues long. Looked up from germline, CDR1 is SQVTM and CDR2 is ANQGSEA. V lost 4 bases and J 3 bases, leaving 10 bases between the germline ends.

Only a few counts were recorded for this clonotype. V gene TRBV29-1 combines with J gene TRBJ2-4, with D perhaps given as TRBD1 or TRBD2 (6 bases each). CDR3 length: 20 amino acids. The V gene lost 6 bases and the J gene lost 0 bases, with 30 bases spanning the gap. Per the germline V gene, CDR1 is SQVTM and CDR2 is ANQGSEA. CDR3 coding DNA: TGCAGCGTCCTCTCAGCTGGGGGGCGGAGCGACGACCTAGCCAAAAACATTCAGTACTTC. This sequence encodes CSVLSAGGRSDDLAKNIQYF.

In its sample, this clonotype was seen a few times. The chain couples TRBV7-9 to TRBJ2-5; perhaps D is TRBD1 or TRBD2 (6 bases each). The CDR3 sequence is 15 residues long. CDR1 and CDR2 from the germline V gene are SEHNR and FQNEAQ (reference sequence). With 0 bases removed from V and 2 bases from J, the gap between germline ends came to 10 bases. Here the CDR3 DNA reads TGTGCCAGCAGCTTAGCTCAGGGGAGGCAAGAGACCCAGTACTTC. Its translation is CASSLAQGRQETQYF. Together with reference TRBV7-9 and TRBJ2-5, the CDR3 gives the full variable domain: DTGVSQNPRHKITKRGQNVTFRCDPISEHNRLYWYRQTLGQGPEFLTYFQNEAQLEKSRLLSDRFSAERPKGSFSTLEIQRTEQGDSAMYLCASSLAQGRQETQYFGPGTRLLVL.

This clonotype was seen many times. J is TRBJ2-5 and V is TRBV7-6, with D possibly being TRBD2 (6 bases). CDR1 is SGHVS, CDR2 FNYEAQ, per germline. The CDR3 is 15 amino acids. Trimming shortened V by 5 bases and J by 3 bases, and 16 bases separated the two germline ends. CDR3 residues: CASSVYWGEEETQYF. In DNA form, the CDR3 reads TGTGCCAGCAGCGTCTATTGGGGGGAGGAAGAGACCCAGTACTTC.

At least ten counts were recorded for this clonotype. The chain combines TRBV5-1 with TRBJ2-2, with no clear D. V lost 7 bases, J lost 0 bases, and 13 bases lay in between. The CDR3 length is 15 residues. Germline CDR1 is SGHRS and CDR2 is YFSETQ. The CDR3 nucleotides are TGCGCCAGCCGCCCCCATGGGCCGAACACCGGGGAGCTGTTTTTT. Its translation is CASRPHGPNTGELFF.

This clonotype was seen a few times. V is TRBV7-2 and J is TRBJ2-3; no clear D gene. Germline-derived CDR1 and CDR2 are SGHTA and FQGNSA. CDR3 length: 14 amino acids. V lost 5 bases to trimming and J lost 4 bases, with 13 bases between them. The CDR3 DNA follows: TGTGCCAGCAGCCCCAGCCTAGGACCAGATACGCAGTATTTT. The encoded protein is CASSPSLGPDTQYF.

The genes are TRBV5-6 and TRBJ1-2; D perhaps matches TRBD1 (5 bases). Germline loops: CDR1 SGHDT, CDR2 YYEEEE. The CDR3 consists of 14 residues. The V end was cut by 3 bases, the J end by 4 bases, with 13 bases between. CDR3 sequence: CASSSRDRAYGYTF. The DNA of the CDR3 is TGTGCCAGCAGCTCGAGGGACCGCGCCTATGGCTACACCTTC.

This clonotype was seen many times. The rearrangement uses TRBV9 and TRBJ2-6; unclear D gene. The CDR3 spans 15 residues. The V end was cut by 0 bases, the J end by 0 bases, with 4 bases between. CDR1 and CDR2 (germline): SGDLS, YYNGEE. The CDR3 loop reads CASSVGSSGANVLTF. The CDR3 region has the DNA TGTGCCAGCAGCGTAGGTAGCTCTGGGGCCAACGTCCTGACTTTC.

The chain recombines TRBV6-2 or TRBV6-3 with TRBJ1-1, with TRBD1 matching 7 bases. The CDR3 covers 14 residues. Germline V gene sequence: CDR1 MNHEY, CDR2 SVGEGT. V lost 1 base and J lost 5; bases outside the gene matches: 4. CDR3: CASSYFRGRTEAFF. CDR3 coding DNA: TGTGCCAGCAGTTACTTCAGGGGGAGAACTGAAGCTTTCTTT.

The V and J genes are TRBV20-1 and TRBJ1-1, with 7 bases aligning to TRBD1. Trimming cost V 5 bases and J 10 bases; bases outside gene matches: 16. The germline V gene has CDR1 DFQATT and CDR2 SNEGSKA (reference sequence). The CDR3 totals 14 residues. Here the CDR3 DNA reads TGCAGTGCTGGGGGACAGTGGCTCACCGCTGGAGCTTTCTTT. Its translation: CSAGGQWLTAGAFF.

V gene TRBV20-1 combines with J gene TRBJ2-3; D uncertain. V dropped 4 bases and J dropped 1 base, with 6 bases sitting between them. The CDR3 totals 12 residues. Germline loops: CDR1 DFQATT, CDR2 SNEGSKA (reference sequence). CDR3 residues: CSANVRTDTQYF. The CDR3 DNA is TGCAGTGCTAATGTGCGCACAGATACGCAGTATTTT.

CDR3 region: CASSPLGPRTDTQYF. As DNA, the CDR3 is TGTGCCAGCAGCCCCCTCGGGCCACGCACAGATACGCAGTATTTT. The rearrangement joins TRBV14 to TRBJ2-3; no reliable D call. CDR3 length: 15 amino acids. Trimming removed 4 bases from V and 1 base from J, with 12 bases in between. CDR1 and CDR2 from the germline V gene are SGHDN and FVKESK.